These 22 T cell receptor beta chains were sequenced from one sample in a study of cytomegalovirus exposure and HLA in healthy donors. A multiplex PCR was run with 60 Vbeta primers and 13 Jbeta primers. Produced via immunoSEQ multiplex PCR; TCRdb's table is partial and in-frame only. This sample's table has about 160,000 clones. The sequenced sample consisted of PBMCs. These receptors came from a young man in good health and CMV-seronegative.

V is TRBV6-5 and J is TRBJ2-2, with 9 bases identical to TRBD1. The V gene end was trimmed by 6 bases and the J gene end by 8 bases; junction bases not matched to a gene: 10. In germline, CDR1 is MNHEY, CDR2 SVGAGI. The CDR3 consists of 15 residues. DNA for the CDR3: TGTGCCAGCAGACTCCTACAGGGGGCTGGGGGGGAGCTGTTTTTT. It codes for CASRLLQGAGGELFF.

The rearrangement links TRBV5-4 to TRBJ1-3, with 9 bases identical to TRBD1. The CDR3 extends over 15 amino acids. V lost 3 bases and J lost 7; bases outside the gene matches: 8. CDR1 is SGHNT and CDR2 is YYREEE in the germline V gene (reference sequence). The DNA for the CDR3 is TGTGCCAGCAGCTCCGGGACAGGGTCCCTGAACACCATATATTTT. Residues: CASSSGTGSLNTIYF.

The rearrangement uses TRBV6-1 and TRBJ1-4; D ambiguous. Germline CDR1 is MNHNS and CDR2 is SASEGT. The V end was cut by 1 base, the J end by 0 bases, with 6 bases between. The length of the CDR3 is 15 residues. The CDR3 loop is CASSEEGATNEKLFF. The CDR3 bases are TGTGCCAGCAGTGAAGAGGGAGCAACTAATGAAAAACTGTTTTTT.

V is TRBV5-1 and J is TRBJ2-3; D remains unclear. The V end lost 1 base, the J end lost 5 bases, and 14 bases lay between the germline ends. CDR1 is SGHRS, CDR2 YFSETQ, per germline. This CDR3 is built from 15 residues. The CDR3 DNA reads as TGCGCCAGCAGCTTGACGACGGTCGGCGGAGATACGCAGTATTTT. Protein sequence: CASSLTTVGGDTQYF.

This sequence joins TRBV5-1 and TRBJ1-3; tentatively, D is TRBD1 (5 bases). CDR3 length equals 15 residues. Between the trimmed V and J ends, which lost 1 base and 2 bases, there was a span of 10 bases. Germline V CDR1 and CDR2: SGHRS, YFSETQ. The CDR3 DNA reads as TGCGCCAGCAGCTTGTGGGGGGGTACTGGAAACACCATATATTTT. Its translation is CASSLWGGTGNTIYF.

About this clone: Germline and junction disagree at one end, which may indicate a read error. This sequence joins TRBV20-1 and TRBJ2-7; a weak D match, TRBD2 (6 bases). Germline CDR1 and CDR2: DFQATT and SNEGSKA (reference sequence). The CDR3 is made up of 11 amino acids. The DNA for the CDR3 is TGCAGTGCTAGGGAGGGACCACGGATCGACTTC. This codes for CSAREGPRIDF.

The V call is TRBV5-1, the J call TRBJ2-3; D may be TRBD2 (6 bases). CDR1 is SGHRS and CDR2 is YFSETQ in the germline V gene. Trimming shortened V by 4 bases and J by 0 bases, and 18 bases separated the two germline ends. This CDR3 has 17 residues. The CDR3 is CASSPPTSLGSTDTQYF. In DNA, the CDR3 is TGCGCCAGCAGCCCTCCGACTAGTTTAGGGAGCACAGATACGCAGTATTTT.

The rearrangement joins TRBV2 to TRBJ1-1; D possibly corresponds to TRBD1 (5 bases). V was clipped by 7 bases and J by 0 bases, with 9 bases between them. Germline CDR1 SNHLY, CDR2 FYNNEI. The CDR3 totals 13 residues. This CDR3 reads CASTLGVNTEAFF. The CDR3 DNA is TGTGCCAGCACCCTAGGGGTGAACACTGAAGCTTTCTTT.

V gene TRBV18 combines with J gene TRBJ2-5; 7 nucleotides align to TRBD2. V dropped 0 bases and J dropped 3; count of bases not matched to a gene: 4. Germline loops: CDR1 KGHSH, CDR2 LQKENI. This CDR3 spans 15 amino acids. CDR3 DNA sequence: TGTGCCAGCTCACCACCGTACGCGGGAGAAGAGACCCAGTACTTC. This sequence encodes CASSPPYAGEETQYF. Using reference TRBV18 and TRBJ2-5 for the parts outside the CDR3, the full variable domain is NAGVMQNPRHLVRRRGQEARLRCSPMKGHSHVYWYRQLPEEGLKFMVYLQKENIIDESGMPKERFSAEFPKEGPSILRIQQVVRGDSAAYFCASSPPYAGEETQYFGPGTRLLVL.

On this clone itself: The junction shows a germline mismatch at one end, possibly a read error. This sample includes further DNA sequences coding for the same CDR3. This rearrangement joins TRBV9 to TRBJ2-3; TRBD2 might be the D (5 bases). Germline V lookup: CDR1 SGDLS, CDR2 YYNGEE. CDR3 size: 16 residues. DNA for the CDR3: TGTGCTAGCAGCGTAGGAGGCGGGTGGAACCCAGATACGCAGTATTTT. Its protein product is CASSVGGGWNPDTQYF.

V gene TRBV9 combines with J gene TRBJ2-3; D is undetermined. The CDR3 has 13 amino acids. The V gene's germline CDR1 is SGDLS and CDR2 YYNGEE. Trimming shortened V by 0 bases and J by 4 bases, and 6 bases separated the two germline ends. The CDR3 region has the DNA TGTGCCAGCAGCGTAGGTCGGGCAGATACGCAGTATTTT. Protein product: CASSVGRADTQYF.

The CDR3: CASSLRGNQPQHF. The CDR3 nucleotides are TGTGCCAGCAGCTTAAGAGGGAATCAGCCCCAGCATTTT. This chain joins TRBV7-2 and TRBJ1-5, with D hard to call. This CDR3 is built from 13 residues. Germline V lookup: CDR1 SGHTA, CDR2 FQGNSA. Trimming took 2 bases from V and 4 from J, leaving 6 bases between them.

This chain uses TRBV25-1 with TRBJ1-4; D perhaps matches TRBD1 (6 bases). CDR1 is MGHDK, CDR2 SYGVNS, per germline. The CDR3 length is 15 residues. The V end was cut by 3 bases, the J end by 8 bases, with 16 bases between. The DNA of the CDR3 is TGTGCCAGCAGTGATCGCACAGGGCCAGGAGAAAAACTGTTTTTT. This gives the protein CASSDRTGPGEKLFF.

The J gene is TRBJ2-4, the V gene TRBV5-1; no clear D gene. Trimming pared 4 bases from V and 5 bases from J, leaving 16 bases between. The CDR3 has 15 amino acids. The germline V gene encodes CDR1 SGHRS and CDR2 YFSETQ. Here the CDR3 DNA reads TGCGCCAGCAGCCAGGCCCAGATCCCTCAAAACATTCAGTACTTC. Translation gives CASSQAQIPQNIQYF.

The chain uses TRBV6-1 and TRBJ1-4; possible D gene TRBD1, 5 bases. Trimming pared 0 bases from V and 8 bases from J, leaving 16 bases between. In germline, CDR1 is MNHNS, CDR2 SASEGT. There are 16 residues in the CDR3. DNA for the CDR3: TGTGCCAGCAGTGAAGCAGGAGGGGCCGGAGGGGAAAAACTGTTTTTT. Translated: CASSEAGGAGGEKLFF.

This sequence joins TRBV30 and TRBJ1-5; TRBD1 is a possible D gene (5 bases). The CDR3 covers 15 residues. Trimming left V 5 bases short and J 0 bases short, with 14 bases between. Germline V gene data show CDR1 as GTSNPN and CDR2 as SVGIG (reference sequence). CDR3 sequence (DNA): TGTGCCTGGGGGACGCCGGGACTTAGCAATCAGCCCCAGCATTTT. Translated, it gives CAWGTPGLSNQPQHF.

The CDR3 loop is CASSQDLAGQGRIGGTGELFF. The CDR3 coding sequence is TGCGCCAGCAGCCAAGATCTTGCGGGACAGGGGCGGATAGGAGGGACCGGGGAGCTGTTTTTT. The chain links TRBV4-3 to TRBJ2-2; 10 nucleotides line up with TRBD1. The CDR3 totals 21 residues. The V segment lost 0 bases and the J segment 5 bases; nucleotides outside the gene matches: 18. Germline V lookup: CDR1 LGHNA, CDR2 YSLEER.

The rearrangement links TRBV19 to TRBJ1-2; weak D call: TRBD1 (6 bases). The germline V gene encodes CDR1 LNHDA and CDR2 SQIVND (reference sequence). This CDR3 comprises 13 residues. V was shortened by 2 bases and J by 3 bases, with 7 bases between the two germline ends. DNA for the CDR3: TGTGCCAGTAGTATAAACAGGGACTATGGCTACACCTTC. As protein: CASSINRDYGYTF.

The gene calls are TRBV4-1 and TRBJ2-2; 10 bases are a match to TRBD2. Losses at the gene ends were 3 bases for V and 0 bases for J; bases not matched to a gene: 7. Looked up from germline, CDR1 is MGHRA and CDR2 is YSYEKL. The CDR3 is 18 amino acids. CDR3 loop: CASSHILAGSTNTGELFF. The CDR3 coding sequence is TGCGCCAGCAGCCACATACTAGCGGGATCAACGAACACCGGGGAGCTGTTTTTT.

J is TRBJ1-1 and V is TRBV7-3, with 7 positions matching TRBD1. J gave up 0 bases and V 5 bases, and 3 bases lay outside the gene matches. The CDR3 is 14 residues long. Germline-derived CDR1 and CDR2 are SGHTA and FQGTGA. This CDR3 is CASSPGGMNTEAFF. The CDR3 DNA follows: TGTGCCAGCAGCCCAGGGGGTATGAACACTGAAGCTTTCTTT.

The CDR3 loop reads CAWSVASGPHNEQFF. The CDR3 DNA follows: TGTGCCTGGAGTGTGGCTAGCGGGCCTCACAATGAGCAGTTCTTC. The J gene is TRBJ2-1, the V gene TRBV30, with 8 bases lining up with TRBD2. V was pared by 0 bases and J by 5 bases, with 6 bases of the junction left unmatched. The CDR3 is 15 amino acids. CDR1 and CDR2 (germline): GTSNPN, SVGIG (reference sequence).

J is TRBJ1-5 and V is TRBV30; D not certain. Germline CDR1 is GTSNPN and CDR2 is SVGIG (reference sequence). Trimming removed 2 bases from V and 5 bases from J, with 10 bases in between. CDR3 size: 13 residues. CDR3 amino acids: CAWSPRRHQPQHF. As DNA, the CDR3 is TGTGCCTGGAGTCCCAGGAGGCATCAGCCCCAGCATTTT.